These 16 T cell receptor beta chains share one sample of origin, sequenced in a study of cytomegalovirus exposure and HLA in healthy donors. Amplification used 60 Vbeta primers and 13 Jbeta primers. Produced via immunoSEQ multiplex PCR; TCRdb's table is partial and in-frame only. The table has roughly 80,000 clones, roughly two thirds seen once. Sequencing was done on a sample of PBMCs. The source is a man between 60 and 75 years old in good health and CMV-seropositive.

The chain carries TRBV27 and TRBJ2-7; TRBD1 matches 8 bases. The CDR3 length is 16 residues. V shed 6 bases and J 3 bases; nucleotides not matched to a gene: 13. Germline CDR1 MNHEY, CDR2 SMNVEV (reference sequence). The CDR3 spells CASRSQGALSYYEQYF. The DNA of the CDR3 is TGTGCCAGCAGATCCCAGGGGGCGCTTAGTTACTACGAGCAGTACTTC.

The chain uses TRBV4-1 and TRBJ2-7, with 8 nucleotides matching TRBD2. Germline assignment: CDR1 MGHRA and CDR2 YSYEKL. J lost 3 bases, V lost 4 bases, and 8 bases had no gene match. There are 15 residues in the CDR3. CDR3 DNA sequence: TGCGCCAGCAGCCGACTAACTAGCGGACGCTACGAGCAGTACTTC. Protein sequence: CASSRLTSGRYEQYF.

This chain connects TRBV10-1 to TRBJ2-1; tentative D call: TRBD2 (5 bases). The CDR3 spans 14 residues. Germline V gene lookup returns CDR1 WNHNN and CDR2 SYGVQD (reference sequence). V was cut by 2 bases and J by 8 bases, with 13 bases left in between. The CDR3, as DNA: TGCGCCAGCAGTGAGAGGCCCTCCGGGGATGAGCAGTTCTTC. It specifies CASSERPSGDEQFF.

This clone has only one observation. V gene TRBV7-8 combines with J gene TRBJ2-1, with unresolved D. Germline-derived CDR1 and CDR2 are SGHVS and FQNEAQ. With 1 base removed from V and 11 bases from J, the gap between germline ends came to 9 bases. The CDR3 runs 12 residues. The CDR3 loop is CASSLELAQQFF. CDR3 nucleotides: TGTGCCAGCAGCTTAGAACTCGCGCAGCAGTTCTTC.

This chain connects TRBV6-6 to TRBJ2-5; the match to TRBD1 covers 9 bases. With V trimmed by 6 bases and J by 1 base, 3 bases remained unmatched. CDR3 length: 14 amino acids. CDR1 is MNHNY, CDR2 SVGAGI, per germline (reference sequence). CDR3 residues: CASSGDRAQETQYF. As DNA, the CDR3 is TGTGCCAGCAGCGGGGACAGGGCCCAAGAGACCCAGTACTTC.

The J gene is TRBJ2-1, the V gene TRBV7-8, with 8 bases aligning to TRBD1. This CDR3 is 15 amino acids long. Per the germline V gene, CDR1 is SGHVS and CDR2 is FQNEAQ. V was clipped by 5 bases and J by 2 bases; unmatched bases: 5. CDR3: CASSKQGVAYNEQFF. The CDR3, as DNA: TGTGCCAGCAGCAAACAGGGGGTCGCCTACAATGAGCAGTTCTTC.

This rearrangement joins TRBV28 to TRBJ1-6, with 9 bases fitting TRBD1. The CDR3 contains 13 residues. Germline V gene sequence: CDR1 MDHEN, CDR2 SYDVKM. V was clipped by 5 bases and J by 18 bases; unmatched bases: 11. This chain's CDR3 is CASSPGQGRIAHF. The CDR3 nucleotides are TGTGCCAGCAGTCCGGGACAGGGAAGGATAGCCCACTTT.

This clone was picked up one time. This chain uses TRBV30 with TRBJ2-5; D not resolved. Germline V gives CDR1 GTSNPN, CDR2 SVGIG (reference sequence). The CDR3 totals 11 residues. The V end was cut by 2 bases, the J end by 3 bases, with 4 bases between. DNA of the CDR3: TGTGCCTGGAGTATTAAAGAGACCCAGTACTTC. It yields the protein CAWSIKETQYF.

The J gene is TRBJ1-2, the V gene TRBV28; TRBD1 matches at 10 bases. With V trimmed by 6 bases and J by 2 bases, 15 bases remained unmatched. The CDR3 length is 18 residues. Germline CDR1 MDHEN, CDR2 SYDVKM. This chain's CDR3 is CASRSTGGAGHLNYGYTF. The CDR3 bases are TGTGCCAGCAGGTCGACAGGGGGCGCCGGACACCTCAACTATGGCTACACCTTC.

This clone came up once. V and J are TRBV7-9 and TRBJ2-5, with 7 positions matching TRBD2. The CDR3 extends over 13 amino acids. Trimming took 5 bases from V and 5 from J; bases not matched to a gene: 5. CDR1 and CDR2 (germline): SEHNR, FQNEAQ (reference sequence). CDR3: CASSLGLVETQYF. The CDR3 nucleotides are TGTGCCAGCAGCCTCGGACTAGTGGAGACCCAGTACTTC.

J is TRBJ2-7 and V is TRBV6-5; D is possibly TRBD1 (5 bases). The V and J ends lost 0 bases and 6 bases respectively, with 18 bases between them. In germline, CDR1 is MNHEY, CDR2 SVGAGI. The CDR3 contains 16 residues. Here the CDR3 reads CASSYSNSWQGGEQYF. CDR3 DNA sequence: TGTGCCAGCAGTTACTCAAACTCGTGGCAGGGCGGCGAGCAGTACTTC.

V gene TRBV5-1 combines with J gene TRBJ1-4; 8 bases align to TRBD1. The length of the CDR3 is 14 residues. V was pared by 3 bases and J by 8 bases, with 6 bases of the junction left unmatched. The V gene's germline CDR1 is SGHRS and CDR2 YFSETQ. CDR3 region: CASSYQGAEEKLFF. The CDR3 DNA is TGCGCCAGCAGCTACCAGGGGGCGGAGGAAAAACTGTTTTTT.

The chain has TRBV7-8 and TRBJ1-2; possibly TRBD1 for D (6 bases). Trimming removed 5 bases at V and 4 bases at J, with 8 bases between. In germline, CDR1 is SGHVS, CDR2 FQNEAQ. The CDR3 consists of 12 residues. In DNA form, the CDR3 reads TGTGCCAGCAGCCTGGACAGCTATGGCTACACCTTC. Protein product: CASSLDSYGYTF.

In its sample, this clone was seen a few times. The chain employs TRBV27 and TRBJ1-1; D remains unclear. The CDR3 totals 13 residues. The germline CDR1 and CDR2 sequences are MNHEY and SMNVEV (reference sequence). Trimming took 0 bases from V and 10 from J, leaving 12 bases between them. CDR3 residues: CASSLSGSDGAFF. CDR3 DNA sequence: TGTGCCAGCAGTTTATCGGGGAGTGATGGAGCTTTCTTT.

This clone was seen more than once but under ten times. The chain is built from TRBV6-5 and TRBJ2-7, with a tentative D call TRBD1 (5 bases). From germline, CDR1 is MNHEY and CDR2 SVGAGI. V shed 5 bases and J shed 7 bases, with 15 bases lying between them. The CDR3 is 13 amino acids. The CDR3 protein is CASSEAQGREQYF. The CDR3 region has the DNA TGTGCCAGCAGTGAGGCCCAGGGTCGGGAGCAGTACTTC.

The rearrangement links TRBV6-1 to TRBJ1-5; TRBD1 is a possible D gene (6 bases). The CDR3 consists of 15 residues. The germline V gene encodes CDR1 MNHNS and CDR2 SASEGT. V lost 3 bases and J lost 3, with 12 bases in between. CDR3 region: CASSEEDRSNQPQHF. CDR3 nucleotide sequence: TGTGCCAGCAGTGAGGAGGACAGATCCAATCAGCCCCAGCATTTT.